This TCR beta chain was captured in a study of OX40 agonist ivuxolimab in advanced cancers. At the level of the study: Past anti-PD-1, anti-PD-L1 or anti-CTLA-4 therapy was accepted, and 30% to 50% had received some. Partial responses occurred in Three dose-escalation patients, one with hepatocellular carcinoma and two with cutaneous melanoma.

V was pared by 4 bases and J by 5 bases, with 8 bases of the junction left unmatched. Germline V gene data show CDR1 as MGHRA and CDR2 as YSYEKL. The CDR3 runs to 15 residues. Sequenced by immunoSEQ multiplex PCR; TCRdb stores in-frame clones only, minus some. The sample has around 50,000 clones, about 89% seen once; the top ten hold about a third. Sequenced here: CD4+ or CD8+ T cells sorted from blood, sampled in a trial of the OX40 agonist ivuxolimab. The TCR was taken from an adult with an advanced solid tumor such as melanoma, head and neck, liver or kidney cancer. The chain carries TRBV4-1 and TRBJ1-3, with TRBD1 matching over 7 bases. The CDR3 loop is CASSRIAGGRNTIYF. As DNA, the CDR3 is TGCGCCAGCAGCCGTATCGCAGGGGGAAGAAACACCATATATTTT.